One sample yielded the 32 T cell receptor beta chains listed below, sequenced in a study of tumor-infiltrating lymphocytes in localized non-small cell lung cancer. Sequenced by immunoSEQ multiplex PCR; TCRdb stores in-frame clones only, minus some. The sample includes about 15,000 clones, less than 75% of them seen just once. Sample: uninvolved lung tissue not adjacent to the tumor. These receptors were collected from a human donor with non-small cell lung cancer.

The gene calls are TRBV29-1 and TRBJ2-2; weak D call: TRBD1 (5 bases). Germline V lookup: CDR1 SQVTM, CDR2 ANQGSEA. The CDR3 covers 14 residues. Trimming left V 0 bases short and J 5 bases short, with 10 bases between. CDR3 loop: CSVEDGARTGELFF. The CDR3 bases are TGCAGCGTTGAAGATGGGGCGAGGACCGGGGAGCTGTTTTTT.

This clone has a handful of counts. V gene TRBV4-2 combines with J gene TRBJ2-2, with D hard to call. V was pared by 1 base and J by 8 bases, with 2 bases between. The CDR3 is 11 residues long. The V gene's germline CDR1 is LGHNA and CDR2 YNFKEQ. The chain's CDR3 is CASSQGGELFF. The CDR3 DNA reads TGTGCCAGCAGCCAAGGAGGGGAGCTGTTTTTT.

This rearrangement joins TRBV15 to TRBJ2-6, with D unresolved. Germline CDR1 LNHNV, CDR2 YYDKDF (reference sequence). This CDR3 has 17 amino acids. The ends were cut back, 6 bases at V and 4 bases at J, with 19 bases in the middle. The CDR3 bases are TGTGCCACCAGTACCCCTCGTGGCAAGACGGGGGCCAACGTCCTGACTTTC. Translated, it gives CATSTPRGKTGANVLTF.

V gene TRBV29-1 combines with J gene TRBJ2-6; the match to TRBD1 covers 9 bases. The length of the CDR3 is 16 residues. J lost 0 bases, V lost 6 bases, and 6 bases had no gene match. Germline lookup yields CDR1 SQVTM and CDR2 ANQGSEA. The CDR3 coding sequence is TGCAGCGTCGCGACAGGGGGACCCTCTGGGGCCAACGTCCTGACTTTC. This gives the protein CSVATGGPSGANVLTF. Full variable domain (rest looked up from reference TRBV29-1 and TRBJ2-6): SAVISQKPSRDICQRGTSLTIQCQVDSQVTMMFWYRQQPGQSLTLIATANQGSEATYESGFVIDKFPISRPNLTFSTLTVSNMSPEDSSIYLCSVATGGPSGANVLTFGAGSRLTVL.

The rearrangement joins TRBV5-4 to TRBJ2-7; D is undetermined. Trimming took 4 bases from V and 4 from J, leaving 9 bases between them. The germline gives CDR1 SGHNT, CDR2 YYREEE (reference sequence). CDR3 length: 12 residues. The CDR3 here is CASSGEGYEQYF. The CDR3 region has the DNA TGTGCCAGCAGCGGGGAAGGGTACGAGCAGTACTTC.

The chain links TRBV5-4 to TRBJ1-2; D may be TRBD1 (6 bases). The CDR3 contains 16 residues. V was pared by 1 base and J by 2 bases, with 15 bases between. Germline assignment: CDR1 SGHNT and CDR2 YYREEE (reference sequence). CDR3 residues: CASSLRGGRANYGYTF. The CDR3 coding sequence is TGTGCCAGCAGCTTGAGGGGGGGCAGGGCCAACTATGGCTACACCTTC.

This clone was seen only a few times. As DNA, the CDR3 is TGTGCCAGCAGCTCCGGGGAGGGTGCAACTAATGAAAAACTGTTTTTT. Protein product: CASSSGEGATNEKLFF. The chain has TRBV7-9 and TRBJ1-4, with D hard to call. V was shortened by 4 bases and J by 0 bases, with 12 bases between the two germline ends. Germline V CDR1 and CDR2: SEHNR, FQNEAQ (reference sequence). The CDR3 runs 16 residues.

This clone was counted a few times. This rearrangement joins TRBV5-1 to TRBJ2-1; tentatively, D is TRBD1 (5 bases). This CDR3 has 13 residues. From germline, CDR1 is SGHRS and CDR2 YFSETQ. V lost 8 bases, J lost 6 bases, and 15 bases lay in between. This chain's CDR3 is CASTTQDPNEQFF. DNA for the CDR3: TGCGCCAGTACCACACAGGATCCCAATGAGCAGTTCTTC.

This chain connects TRBV19 to TRBJ2-7; D is undetermined. CDR3 length: 13 residues. The germline CDR1 and CDR2 sequences are LNHDA and SQIVND (reference sequence). V was cut by 6 bases and J by 3 bases, with 12 bases left in between. CDR3 protein: CASSSRLNYEQYF. CDR3 in DNA: TGTGCCAGTAGCAGCAGACTGAACTACGAGCAGTACTTC.

This clone has just a few counts. The chain recombines TRBV9 with TRBJ2-2; 10 bases are shared with TRBD2. Germline V gives CDR1 SGDLS, CDR2 YYNGEE. Germline trimming cut 4 bases from V and 2 bases from J; bases unmatched to any gene: 11. The CDR3 sequence is 18 residues long. The CDR3 DNA reads as TGTGCCAGCAGCAGACGACCTTCTAGCGGGGGAAACACCGGGGAGCTGTTTTTT. Its translation: CASSRRPSSGGNTGELFF.

This clone appeared once. The chain combines TRBV5-8 with TRBJ1-1, with a possible D match to TRBD1 (5 bases). Looked up from germline, CDR1 is SGHTS and CDR2 is YDEGEE. This CDR3 region has 14 residues. Trimming took off 6 bases at V and 7 bases at J, with 19 bases between the two ends. CDR3 loop: CASTPGLSYGEAFF. The CDR3 DNA reads TGTGCCAGCACCCCGGGACTGTCCTACGGTGAAGCTTTCTTT.

V usage is TRBV5-1 and J usage is TRBJ2-5; 7 positions agree with TRBD1. There are 14 residues in the CDR3. J was trimmed by 2 bases and V by 0 bases; bases with no gene match: 1. Germline values: CDR1 SGHRS, CDR2 YFSETQ. This chain's CDR3 is CASSLGDSQETQYF. The CDR3 DNA reads as TGCGCCAGCAGCTTGGGGGACAGTCAAGAGACCCAGTACTTC. Filled out from reference TRBV5-1 and TRBJ2-5, the complete variable domain reads KAGVTQTPRYLIKTRGQQVTLSCSPISGHRSVSWYQQTPGQGLQFLFEYFSETQRNKGNFPGRFSGRQFSNSRSEMNVSTLELGDSALYLCASSLGDSQETQYFGPGTRLLVL.

V usage is TRBV4-2 and J usage is TRBJ1-2; the match to TRBD1 covers 7 bases. Trimming removed 4 bases from V and 2 bases from J; junction bases left unmatched: 22. There are 20 residues in the CDR3. The germline gives CDR1 LGHNA, CDR2 YNFKEQ. DNA for the CDR3: TGTGCCAGCAGCCTCGGCATCCTGGAAGGGGACAGCTCAGGAAACTATGGCTACACCTTC. Protein product: CASSLGILEGDSSGNYGYTF.

The CDR3 reads CAWGIRATEAFF. The CDR3 DNA sequence: TGTGCCTGGGGCATACGAGCCACTGAAGCTTTCTTT. The chain combines TRBV30 with TRBJ1-1; D gene uncertain. V shed 5 bases and J shed 4 bases, with 11 bases lying between them. Germline V gene data show CDR1 as GTSNPN and CDR2 as SVGIG (reference sequence). The CDR3 contains 12 residues.

J is TRBJ1-5 and V is TRBV2; no clear D gene. The CDR3 has 15 residues. Germline CDR1 is SNHLY and CDR2 is FYNNEI. The V gene lost 4 bases and the J gene lost 0 bases, with 10 bases spanning the gap. CDR3 DNA sequence: TGTGCCAGCAGTGGGCAGAGGAGTAGCAATCAGCCCCAGCATTTT. This codes for CASSGQRSSNQPQHF.

This clone was seen only a few times. The V and J genes are TRBV7-3 and TRBJ2-3, with 11 nucleotides matching TRBD1. CDR3 length: 15 residues. Germline-derived CDR1 and CDR2 are SGHTA and FQGTGA. The V and J ends lost 5 bases and 1 base, in that order; junction bases with no gene match: 2. Written as DNA, the CDR3 is TGTGCCAGCAGCCTGGACAGGGGGCGCACAGATACGCAGTATTTT. It is translated as CASSLDRGRTDTQYF.

This rearrangement joins TRBV7-2 to TRBJ1-5; 12 bases are a match to TRBD1. V shed 5 bases, J shed 2 bases, and the junction held 7 bases outside the gene matches. Per the germline V gene, CDR1 is SGHTA and CDR2 is FQGNSA. The CDR3 covers 17 residues. In DNA, the CDR3 is TGTGCCAGCAGCCCAACCGGGACAGGGGGCGGCAATCAGCCCCAGCATTTT. This codes for CASSPTGTGGGNQPQHF.

The chain employs TRBV6-6 and TRBJ2-5; D is uncertain. V lost 7 bases, J lost 4 bases, and 4 bases lay in between. The CDR3 is 10 residues long. Germline V gene lookup returns CDR1 MNHNY and CDR2 SVGAGI (reference sequence). CDR3: CASKGETQYF. The CDR3 nucleotides are TGTGCCAGCAAAGGAGAGACCCAGTACTTC.

The J gene is TRBJ1-3, the V gene TRBV30; unclear D gene. V shed 2 bases and J shed 3 bases, with 14 bases lying between them. CDR3 length equals 15 residues. Germline V gene data show CDR1 as GTSNPN and CDR2 as SVGIG (reference sequence). The DNA for the CDR3 is TGTGCCTGGAGTTTGGACCATACCTTTGGAAACACCATATATTTT. Translated: CAWSLDHTFGNTIYF.

The chain employs TRBV11-1 and TRBJ2-7; 7 bases map to TRBD2. The ends lost 5 bases at V and 3 bases at J; junction bases unmatched: 7. There are 14 residues in the CDR3. CDR1 SGHAT and CDR2 FQDESV come from the germline V gene (reference sequence). CDR3 sequence: CASSPTTGGYEQYF. Here the CDR3 DNA reads TGTGCCAGCAGCCCAACGACGGGAGGCTACGAGCAGTACTTC.

V and J are TRBV11-3 and TRBJ1-2; D unresolved. V was clipped by 1 base and J by 3 bases, with 12 bases between them. Germline lookup yields CDR1 SGHNT and CDR2 YENEEA. This CDR3 has 15 amino acids. In DNA form, the CDR3 reads TGTGCCAGCAGCTTAGGACCTCCCTCGGACTATGGCTACACCTTC. Its translation: CASSLGPPSDYGYTF.

The V call is TRBV30, the J call TRBJ2-3; TRBD2 aligns across 7 bases. With 2 bases clipped from V and 7 bases from J, the junction kept 6 bases outside the gene matches. Germline lookup yields CDR1 GTSNPN and CDR2 SVGIG (reference sequence). The CDR3 sequence is 13 residues long. The CDR3 DNA follows: TGTGCCTGGAGTATACGGGGGGTTAATACGCAGTATTTT. This codes for CAWSIRGVNTQYF.

The chain has TRBV4-3 and TRBJ2-1, with D unclear. CDR1 LGHNA and CDR2 YSLEER come from the germline V gene. The CDR3 has 15 amino acids. Trimming took off 0 bases at V and 7 bases at J, with 13 bases between the two ends. The CDR3 bases are TGCGCCAGCAGCCAAGATGATGGTTTTGTAAATGAGCAGTTCTTC. It specifies CASSQDDGFVNEQFF.

The V and J genes are TRBV19 and TRBJ2-7; the D gene is possibly TRBD1 (5 bases). Germline lookup yields CDR1 LNHDA and CDR2 SQIVND (reference sequence). CDR3 length: 14 amino acids. Trimming stripped 5 bases from V and 2 bases from J, with 13 bases between. CDR3 in amino acids: CASSPRQSPYEQYF. Here the CDR3 DNA reads TGTGCCAGTAGTCCCCGACAGTCTCCCTACGAGCAGTACTTC. Looking up the rest from reference TRBV19 and TRBJ2-7 gives the full variable domain: DGGITQSPKYLFRKEGQNVTLSCEQNLNHDAMYWYRQDPGQGLRLIYYSQIVNDFQKGDIAEGYSVSREKKESFPLTVTSAQKNPTAFYLCASSPRQSPYEQYFGPGTRLTVT.

Sample share makes this clone medium-sized. The chain couples TRBV7-2 to TRBJ1-2; D is unresolved. Per the germline V gene, CDR1 is SGHTA and CDR2 is FQGNSA. Deletions cut 0 bases from V and 8 bases from J, with 19 bases between. The CDR3 covers 16 residues. For the CDR3, the DNA is TGTGCCAGCAGCTTAGCGGGAGCAGGAGCCTCGGTAGGCTACACCTTC. Protein sequence: CASSLAGAGASVGYTF.

This chain links TRBV2 with TRBJ2-7, with 10 bases matching TRBD1. This CDR3 is built from 14 residues. Germline CDR1 and CDR2: SNHLY and FYNNEI. The J segment lost 2 bases and the V segment lost 8 bases, leaving 6 bases of the junction unmatched. CDR3 sequence reads: CASVGTGAPYEQYF. The CDR3, as DNA: TGTGCCAGCGTTGGGACAGGGGCTCCCTACGAGCAGTACTTC. Drawing the rest from reference TRBV2 and TRBJ2-7, the complete variable domain is EPEVTQTPSHQVTQMGQEVILRCVPISNHLYFYWYRQILGQKVEFLVSFYNNEISEKSEIFDDQFSVERPDGSNFTLKIRSTKLEDSAMYFCASVGTGAPYEQYFGPGTRLTVT.

This chain uses TRBV19 with TRBJ2-5, with 11 bases lining up with TRBD2. CDR3 length equals 15 residues. Germline V lookup: CDR1 LNHDA, CDR2 SQIVND (reference sequence). V was pared by 6 bases and J by 1 base, with 4 bases of the junction left unmatched. The chain's CDR3 is CASRNSGRAQETQYF. The CDR3 coding sequence is TGTGCCAGTAGAAATAGCGGGAGGGCCCAAGAGACCCAGTACTTC.

This sequence joins TRBV5-1 and TRBJ1-2; D remains unclear. The germline V gene encodes CDR1 SGHRS and CDR2 YFSETQ. V lost 5 bases and J 4 bases, leaving 18 bases between the germline ends. The CDR3 runs 15 residues. CDR3 sequence: CASRQTLGVGYGYTF. The CDR3 DNA follows: TGCGCCAGCAGACAAACCCTCGGGGTGGGCTATGGCTACACCTTC.

This chain joins TRBV6-5 and TRBJ1-2; a weak D match, TRBD1 (5 bases). Germline lookup yields CDR1 MNHEY and CDR2 SVGAGI. Trimming cost V 2 bases and J 2 bases, with 12 bases left between them. This CDR3 is 15 amino acids long. CDR3 nucleotides: TGTGCCAGCAGTTACAAGGACGGGACCAACTATGGCTACACCTTC. It specifies CASSYKDGTNYGYTF.

The chain carries TRBV7-8 and TRBJ1-1; D not resolved. CDR3 length equals 16 residues. Germline V gene lookup returns CDR1 SGHVS and CDR2 FQNEAQ. Trimming left V 1 base short and J 1 base short, with 13 bases between. CDR3 amino acids: CASSLGLGLGNTEAFF. The CDR3 region has the DNA TGTGCCAGCAGCTTAGGATTAGGCCTGGGGAACACTGAAGCTTTCTTT.

This rearrangement joins TRBV11-2 to TRBJ1-2, with a weak D call TRBD1 (6 bases). The ends were cut back, 5 bases at V and 4 bases at J, with 11 bases in the middle. The length of the CDR3 is 13 residues. Germline-derived CDR1 and CDR2 are SGHAT and FQNNGV. DNA of the CDR3: TGTGCCAGCAGCCCCCCGGACAGCTATGGCTACACCTTC. It specifies CASSPPDSYGYTF.

The chain joins TRBV10-2 to TRBJ1-5; D call uncertain. The V gene's germline CDR1 is WSHSY and CDR2 SAAADI. The CDR3 covers 12 residues. Trimming removed 6 bases from V and 5 bases from J, with 8 bases in between. This CDR3 reads CASRDGDQPQHF. For the CDR3, the DNA is TGCGCCAGCAGAGACGGGGATCAGCCCCAGCATTTT.